This T cell receptor (beta chain) originates from a study of tumor-infiltrating lymphocytes in primary liver carcinoma. For each extraction, RNA and DNA were obtained together from approximately 20-30 mg of unsorted bulk tissue. Chronic HBV infection was present in the patients, who were treatment-naive. Whichever tumor sample was examined, it had over 85% viable tumor cells. General study findings and limits: Only about 7-25% of top clones appeared in all five tumor regions.

The length of the CDR3 is 13 residues. Germline-derived CDR1 and CDR2 are SGDLS and YYNGEE. V was shortened by 4 bases and J by 7 bases, with 12 bases between the two germline ends. cDNA specific to TCR beta was made from approximately 0.55 ug of total RNA, with a constant-region primer employed for priming. Generation of the TCR beta libraries relied on three nested multiplex PCR rounds using slightly modified ARM-PCR. A C-beta reverse primer and TRBV1-TRBV30 forward primers served in each of the first two PCR rounds, at ten to eleven cycles apiece. TCRdb itself ran the multiplex PCR reads through MiXCR, one entry per CDR3 protein. The sample contains tens of thousands of distinct CDR3 sequences, around 78% of which appear only once. Remarks on this clonotype: Its antigen is unknown. Being one base from a much bigger clone, this may be a read error.

The TCR was taken from a man aged 40-50 years with primary liver carcinoma and hepatitis B virus infection. The sequenced sample consisted of liver tumor tissue from sampling region 5. Documented subset: tumor region T5, tumor centre. This chain connects TRBV9 to TRBJ2-4; maybe TRBD2 (6 bases). Here the CDR3 DNA reads TGTGCCAGCAGCCCGGGACTGGGGAACATTCAGTACTTC. It encodes CASSPGLGNIQYF.